These 3 T cell receptor beta chains were sequenced from one sample in a study of vaccination and CD4 T cells after COVID-19. Sample treatment: roughly ten-day PBMC culture with coronavirus spike peptide pools or control peptides (ViraFEST assay). The Oncomine TCR Beta short-read assay was applied to DNA of cultured CD4+ T cells. A single record per CDR3 protein comes from TCRdb applying MiXCR to the PCR reads. This table holds about 15,000 distinct CDR3 sequences, roughly 25% found once. No antigen has been identified for these receptors. The source material was cultured CD4+ T cells from blood. The receptor source for this set is a human donor with COVID-19.

The chain recombines TRBV10-3 with TRBJ1-3; the D is unclear. Germline loops: CDR1 ENHRY, CDR2 SYGVKD. Trimming took 3 bases from V and 4 from J, leaving 10 bases between them. CDR3 length: 14 amino acids. This CDR3 reads CAISDPTKGNTIYF. CDR3 in DNA: TGTGCCATCAGTGATCCCACCAAAGGAAACACCATATATTTT.

This clonotype was seen only a few times. J is TRBJ2-3 and V is TRBV6-2 or TRBV6-3; no definite D call. CDR1 is MNHEY, CDR2 SVGEGT, per germline. CDR3 size: 13 residues. The germline V and J ends were trimmed by 4 bases and 0 bases, with 5 bases remaining between them. CDR3 sequence: CASSFRSTDTQYF. The CDR3 DNA reads as TGTGCCAGCAGTTTTAGGAGCACAGATACGCAGTATTTT.

This clonotype was seen a handful of times. Here the CDR3 DNA reads TGTGCCAGCAGCTTTGGGCTAGCACGGGGCCAAGAGACCCAGTACTTC. It specifies CASSFGLARGQETQYF. The V call is TRBV7-6, the J call TRBJ2-5, with TRBD2 as a possible D gene (5 bases). V lost 3 bases, J lost 1 base, and 15 bases lay in between. Germline V lookup: CDR1 SGHVS, CDR2 FNYEAQ. The CDR3 is 16 residues long.